What follows are 25 T cell receptor beta chains derived from one specimen sequenced in a study of blood T cell repertoires in COVID-19. Profiling relied on immunoSEQ multiplex PCR, and the TCRdb table lists in-frame clones only, not all of them. The data contain roughly 190,000 clones, around 81% of them seen just once; the ten biggest clones take up over 2.5%. Material: peripheral blood. These receptors were taken from a human donor with acute or convalescent COVID-19. The donor label of this sample is uncertain.

The chain has TRBV5-6 and TRBJ2-1; D may be TRBD2 (5 bases). Germline CDR1 SGHDT, CDR2 YYEEEE. The germline V and J ends were trimmed by 2 bases and 3 bases, with 15 bases remaining between them. This CDR3 comprises 16 residues. The CDR3: CASSLRGAWGYNEQFF. CDR3 coding DNA: TGTGCCAGCAGCTTACGGGGAGCCTGGGGCTACAATGAGCAGTTCTTC.

This clone was picked up a small number of times. V and J are TRBV5-1 and TRBJ1-5, with a weak D call TRBD1 (6 bases). The CDR3 sequence is 15 residues long. The ends were cut back, 0 bases at V and 5 bases at J, with 12 bases in the middle. Germline V gives CDR1 SGHRS, CDR2 YFSETQ. Here the CDR3 DNA reads TGCGCCAGCAGCTTGGGGACAGTTCGGGATCAGCCCCAGCATTTT. Its translation is CASSLGTVRDQPQHF.

DNA for the CDR3: TGTGCCTGGAGTGTACAGGCGGGAGGTTTTTCAGATACGCAGTATTTT. As protein: CAWSVQAGGFSDTQYF. The rearrangement uses TRBV30 and TRBJ2-3; 8 positions agree with TRBD2. V dropped 0 bases and J dropped 4; count of bases not matched to a gene: 9. The CDR3 loop spans 16 amino acids. CDR1 GTSNPN and CDR2 SVGIG come from the germline V gene (reference sequence).

The gene calls are TRBV7-3 and TRBJ1-1, with TRBD1 matching over 7 bases. J lost 0 bases, V lost 5 bases, and 3 bases had no gene match. CDR1 and CDR2 from the germline V gene are SGHTA and FQGTGA. The CDR3 has 14 residues. The CDR3 region has the DNA TGTGCCAGCAGCGAACAGGGGATGAACACTGAAGCTTTCTTT. As protein: CASSEQGMNTEAFF.

J is TRBJ2-1 and V is TRBV10-3, with 10 bases that match TRBD2. Germline V CDR1 and CDR2: ENHRY, SYGVKD. The ends lost 4 bases at V and 5 bases at J; junction bases unmatched: 5. The CDR3 contains 15 residues. CDR3 nucleotides: TGTGCCATCAGTGGAGGAGCGGGAGGGCACAATGAGCAGTTCTTC. Protein: CAISGGAGGHNEQFF.

The chain carries TRBV7-9 and TRBJ2-5, with 13 bases aligning to TRBD2. CDR3 size: 16 residues. Germline CDR1 and CDR2: SEHNR and FQNEAQ (reference sequence). Trimming cost V 1 base and J 2 bases; bases outside gene matches: 1. This chain's CDR3 is CASSLGGLAGQETQYF. The CDR3 bases are TGTGCCAGCAGCTTAGGGGGACTAGCGGGACAAGAGACCCAGTACTTC. Full variable domain (missing parts from reference TRBV7-9 and TRBJ2-5): DTGVSQNPRHKITKRGQNVTFRCDPISEHNRLYWYRQTLGQGPEFLTYFQNEAQLEKSRLLSDRFSAERPKGSFSTLEIQRTEQGDSAMYLCASSLGGLAGQETQYFGPGTRLLVL.

The chain combines TRBV7-9 with TRBJ2-2, with D perhaps matching TRBD2 (5 bases). The germline V and J ends were trimmed by 0 bases and 0 bases, with 5 bases remaining between them. Germline V gene sequence: CDR1 SEHNR, CDR2 FQNEAQ (reference sequence). The CDR3 contains 15 residues. DNA for the CDR3: TGTGCCAGCAGCTTAGCCGGGGCGAACACCGGGGAGCTGTTTTTT. Its protein is CASSLAGANTGELFF.

This clone turned up a few times. This chain connects TRBV6-4 to TRBJ2-2, with D tentatively TRBD1 (6 bases). The CDR3 sequence is 13 residues long. The germline V and J ends were trimmed by 4 bases and 4 bases, with 7 bases remaining between them. Germline CDR1 reads MRHNA; CDR2 reads SNTAGT. CDR3 sequence (DNA): TGTGCCAGCAGTGCACAGGGCACCGGGGAGCTGTTTTTT. It encodes CASSAQGTGELFF.

V gene TRBV11-2 combines with J gene TRBJ2-5; possibly TRBD2 for D (6 bases). With 4 bases removed from V and 2 bases from J, the gap between germline ends came to 14 bases. The germline gives CDR1 SGHAT, CDR2 FQNNGV. The CDR3 loop spans 15 amino acids. CDR3 nucleotides: TGTGCCAGCAGCTCGAGACTAGGGGATCAAGAGACCCAGTACTTC. The encoded protein is CASSSRLGDQETQYF.

Only one count was recorded for this clone. The J gene is TRBJ2-1, the V gene TRBV7-8, with 8 positions matching TRBD1. Germline V CDR1 and CDR2: SGHVS, FQNEAQ. The CDR3 has 16 amino acids. The V segment lost 6 bases and the J segment 6 bases; nucleotides outside the gene matches: 13. CDR3 bases: TGTGCCAGCAGTTCCGGCCCAGGACAGGGAAGCAATGAGCAGTTCTTC. Translating it yields CASSSGPGQGSNEQFF.

The genes are TRBV19 and TRBJ1-1; 7 nucleotides match TRBD1. The CDR3 runs to 15 residues. Germline CDR1 and CDR2: LNHDA and SQIVND (reference sequence). Trimming at V came to 5 bases and at J to 0 bases, leaving 6 bases not matched to a gene. CDR3 sequence: CASSSLDRLNTEAFF. The CDR3 DNA reads TGTGCCAGTAGTTCATTGGACAGGTTGAACACTGAAGCTTTCTTT.

This rearrangement joins TRBV28 to TRBJ1-1, with D possibly matching TRBD1 (5 bases). Germline lookup yields CDR1 MDHEN and CDR2 SYDVKM. The CDR3 extends over 12 amino acids. V was cut by 9 bases and J by 2 bases, with 10 bases left in between. Here the CDR3 reads CASGGGNTEAFF. For the CDR3, the DNA is TGTGCCAGTGGGGGGGGTAACACTGAAGCTTTCTTT.

The V gene is TRBV7-8, the J gene TRBJ2-1, with D maybe TRBD2 (5 bases). Trimming shortened V by 5 bases and J by 8 bases, and 13 bases separated the two germline ends. Per the germline V gene, CDR1 is SGHVS and CDR2 is FQNEAQ. This CDR3 is 13 amino acids long. Written as DNA, the CDR3 is TGTGCCAGCAGCCCTACTAGTGATTATGAGCAGTTCTTC. This sequence encodes CASSPTSDYEQFF.

The chain combines TRBV6-6 with TRBJ1-5; perhaps TRBD1 as D (5 bases). CDR1 and CDR2 from the germline V gene are MNHNY and SVGAGI (reference sequence). Trimming stripped 7 bases from V and 5 bases from J, with 9 bases between. CDR3 length equals 12 residues. The CDR3 sequence: CASNGGDQPQHF. CDR3 nucleotide sequence: TGTGCCAGCAACGGGGGTGATCAGCCCCAGCATTTT.

The chain carries TRBV7-3 and TRBJ2-1; 8 bases fit TRBD2. V lost 8 bases to trimming and J lost 4 bases; unmatched junction nucleotides: 10. The CDR3 is 15 amino acids. Germline CDR1 is SGHTA and CDR2 is FQGTGA. In DNA, the CDR3 is TGTGCCAGCGCCGCAACGGGGGGGCTGTACAATGAGCAGTTCTTC. Its translation is CASAATGGLYNEQFF.

This chain uses TRBV7-3 with TRBJ2-5; 7 bases match TRBD2. Germline values: CDR1 SGHTA, CDR2 FQGTGA. CDR3 length: 15 amino acids. V trimming: 8 bases; J trimming: 0 bases; junction bases outside the gene matches: 9. The DNA of the CDR3 is TGTGCCAGCGCTAGGGCTAGCGGTAACCAAGAGACCCAGTACTTC. Its translation is CASARASGNQETQYF. Based on the CDR3 plus reference TRBV7-3 and TRBJ2-5, the full variable domain is GAGVSQTPSNKVTEKGKYVELRCDPISGHTALYWYRQSLGQGPEFLIYFQGTGAADDSGLPNDRFFAVRPEGSVSTLKIQRTERGDSAVYLCASARASGNQETQYFGPGTRLLVL.

This clone has a single count. The chain uses TRBV6-1 and TRBJ2-3, with a weak D call TRBD2 (7 bases). The CDR3 spans 17 residues. Germline V gene sequence: CDR1 MNHNS, CDR2 SASEGT. V gave up 4 bases and J gave up 0 bases, with 17 bases separating them. CDR3 DNA sequence: TGTGCCAGCAGTGTCAGCCGGGGGGCGCAGAGCACAGATACGCAGTATTTT. Translated: CASSVSRGAQSTDTQYF.

The chain recombines TRBV9 with TRBJ1-3; tentative D call: TRBD1 (6 bases). V was clipped by 0 bases and J by 0 bases, with 10 bases between them. The CDR3 is made up of 16 amino acids. The germline CDR1 and CDR2 sequences are SGDLS and YYNGEE. CDR3 in DNA: TGTGCCAGCAGCGTAGATGACAGGTCCTCTGGAAACACCATATATTTT. Its translation is CASSVDDRSSGNTIYF. Together with reference TRBV9 and TRBJ1-3, the CDR3 gives the full variable domain: DSGVTQTPKHLITATGQRVTLRCSPRSGDLSVYWYQQSLDQGLQFLIQYYNGEERAKGNILERFSAQQFPDLHSELNLSSLELGDSALYFCASSVDDRSSGNTIYFGEGSWLTVV.

This chain joins TRBV19 and TRBJ1-1, with D possibly matching TRBD1 (5 bases). The CDR3 consists of 14 residues. CDR1 is LNHDA and CDR2 is SQIVND in the germline V gene (reference sequence). V lost 1 base, J lost 3 bases, and 9 bases lay in between. The CDR3 DNA is TGTGCCAGTAGTATAGGAAGCAGGGACACTGAAGCTTTCTTT. Its protein is CASSIGSRDTEAFF.

The genes are TRBV6-5 and TRBJ1-5, with D possibly being TRBD1 (5 bases). The CDR3 has 14 amino acids. Per the germline V gene, CDR1 is MNHEY and CDR2 is SVGAGI. V gave up 6 bases and J gave up 7 bases, with 16 bases separating them. This chain's CDR3 is CASSQTNRNQPQHF. The CDR3 DNA sequence: TGTGCCAGCAGCCAAACCAACAGGAACCAGCCCCAGCATTTT.

Details on this clone: Different DNA sequences within this sample yield the same CDR3. The rearrangement links TRBV5-1 to TRBJ2-1; D gene ambiguous. Trimming shortened V by 0 bases and J by 8 bases, and 3 bases separated the two germline ends. CDR1 SGHRS and CDR2 YFSETQ come from the germline V gene. The CDR3 sequence is 11 residues long. Here the CDR3 DNA reads TGCGCCAGCAGCTTGGCTTATGAGCAGTTCTTC. It is translated as CASSLAYEQFF.

This chain links TRBV6-5 with TRBJ1-1; D is ambiguous. This CDR3 contains 11 residues. Germline V gives CDR1 MNHEY, CDR2 SVGAGI. The V end was cut by 2 bases, the J end by 5 bases, with 3 bases between. The CDR3 DNA reads TGTGCCAGCAGTTACGAGACTGAAGCTTTCTTT. Its translation is CASSYETEAFF.

V and J are TRBV7-9 and TRBJ2-7; D might be TRBD1 (5 bases). CDR1 is SEHNR, CDR2 FQNEAQ, per germline (reference sequence). The V end lost 4 bases, the J end lost 6 bases, and 13 bases lay between the germline ends. The CDR3 contains 13 residues. This chain's CDR3 is CASSWTQGGEQYF. The CDR3 DNA reads TGTGCCAGCAGCTGGACACAAGGTGGCGAGCAGTACTTC.

This sequence joins TRBV7-2 and TRBJ2-6, with 10 bases that match TRBD1. Germline loops: CDR1 SGHTA, CDR2 FQGNSA. The ends lost 6 bases at V and 2 bases at J; junction bases unmatched: 4. CDR3 length: 16 amino acids. CDR3 bases: TGTGCCAGCAGACCGACAGGGGGCACTGGGGCCAACGTCCTGACTTTC. This sequence encodes CASRPTGGTGANVLTF.

The rearrangement uses TRBV19 and TRBJ1-2; 7 positions match TRBD1. The CDR3 sequence is 14 residues long. Trimming at V came to 5 bases and at J to 2 bases, leaving 5 bases not matched to a gene. Germline V gene sequence: CDR1 LNHDA, CDR2 SQIVND (reference sequence). CDR3 protein: CASSPRQGNYGYTF. The DNA for the CDR3 is TGTGCCAGTAGTCCCCGACAGGGAAACTATGGCTACACCTTC.